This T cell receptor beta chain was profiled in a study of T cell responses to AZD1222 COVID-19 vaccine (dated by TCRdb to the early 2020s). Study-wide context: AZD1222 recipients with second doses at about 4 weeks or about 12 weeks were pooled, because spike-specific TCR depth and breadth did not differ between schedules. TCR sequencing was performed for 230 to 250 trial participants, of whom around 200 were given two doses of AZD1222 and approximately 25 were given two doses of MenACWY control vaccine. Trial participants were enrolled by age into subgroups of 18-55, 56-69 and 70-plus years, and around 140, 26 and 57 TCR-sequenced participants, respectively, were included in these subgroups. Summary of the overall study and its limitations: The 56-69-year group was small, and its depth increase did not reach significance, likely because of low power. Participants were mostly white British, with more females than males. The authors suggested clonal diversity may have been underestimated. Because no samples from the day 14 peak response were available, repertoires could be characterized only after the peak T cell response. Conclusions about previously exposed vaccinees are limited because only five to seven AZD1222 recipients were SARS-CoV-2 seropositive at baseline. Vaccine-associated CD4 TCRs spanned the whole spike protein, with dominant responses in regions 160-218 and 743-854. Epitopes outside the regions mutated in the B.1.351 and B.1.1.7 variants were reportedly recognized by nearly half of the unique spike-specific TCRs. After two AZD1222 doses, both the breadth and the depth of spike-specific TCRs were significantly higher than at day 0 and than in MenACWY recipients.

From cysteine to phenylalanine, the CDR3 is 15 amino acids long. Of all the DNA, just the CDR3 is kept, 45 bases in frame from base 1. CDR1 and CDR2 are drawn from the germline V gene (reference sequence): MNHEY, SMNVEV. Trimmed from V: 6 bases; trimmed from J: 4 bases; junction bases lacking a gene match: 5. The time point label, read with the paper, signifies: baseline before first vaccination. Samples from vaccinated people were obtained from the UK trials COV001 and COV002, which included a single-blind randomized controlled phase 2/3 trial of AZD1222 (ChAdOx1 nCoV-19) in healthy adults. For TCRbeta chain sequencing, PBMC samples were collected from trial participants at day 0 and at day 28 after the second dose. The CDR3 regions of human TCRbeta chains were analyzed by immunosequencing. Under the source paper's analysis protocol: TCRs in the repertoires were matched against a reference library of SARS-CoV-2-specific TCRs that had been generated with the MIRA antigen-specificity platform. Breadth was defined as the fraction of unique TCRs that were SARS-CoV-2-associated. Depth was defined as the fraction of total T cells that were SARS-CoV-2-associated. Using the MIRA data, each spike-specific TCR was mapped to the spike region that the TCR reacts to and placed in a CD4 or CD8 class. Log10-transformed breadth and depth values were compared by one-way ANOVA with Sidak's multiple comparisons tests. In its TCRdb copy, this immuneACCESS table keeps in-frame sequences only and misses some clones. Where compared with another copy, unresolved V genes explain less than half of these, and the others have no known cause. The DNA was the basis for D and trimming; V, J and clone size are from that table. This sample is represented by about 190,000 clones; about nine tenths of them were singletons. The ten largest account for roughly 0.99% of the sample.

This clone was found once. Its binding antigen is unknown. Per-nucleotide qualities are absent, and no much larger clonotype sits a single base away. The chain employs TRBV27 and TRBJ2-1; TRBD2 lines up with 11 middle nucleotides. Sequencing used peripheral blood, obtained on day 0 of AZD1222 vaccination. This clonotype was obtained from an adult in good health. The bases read TGTGCCAGCAGCAATAGCGGGGGGGCTTACAATGAGCAGTTCTTC. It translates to CASSNSGGAYNEQFF.